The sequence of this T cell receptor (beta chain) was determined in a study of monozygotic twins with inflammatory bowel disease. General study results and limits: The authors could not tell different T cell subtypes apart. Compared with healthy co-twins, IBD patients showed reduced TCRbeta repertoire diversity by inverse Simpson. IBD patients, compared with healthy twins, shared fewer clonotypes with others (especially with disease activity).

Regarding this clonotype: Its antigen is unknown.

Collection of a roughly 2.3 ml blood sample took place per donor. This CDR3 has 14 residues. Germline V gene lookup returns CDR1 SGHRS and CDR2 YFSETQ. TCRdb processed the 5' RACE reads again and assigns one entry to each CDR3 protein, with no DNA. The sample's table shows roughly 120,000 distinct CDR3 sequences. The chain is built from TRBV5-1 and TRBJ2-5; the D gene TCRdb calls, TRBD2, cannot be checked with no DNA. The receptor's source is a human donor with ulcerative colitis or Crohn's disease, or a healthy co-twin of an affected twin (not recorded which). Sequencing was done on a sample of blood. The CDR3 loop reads CASSLGSGRGTQYF.